The 16 T cell receptor beta chains in this list originate from one sample, sequenced in a study of blood T cell repertoires in COVID-19. Assay used: immunoSEQ multiplex PCR; TCRdb lists only in-frame clones, some missing. Of some 42,000 clones listed, just under 85% are singletons. The sample consisted of peripheral blood. All receptors derive from a man in his forties or fifties with active COVID-19.

J is TRBJ1-2 and V is TRBV29-1; 7 bases agree with TRBD1. The germline gives CDR1 SQVTM, CDR2 ANQGSEA. V shed 7 bases and J 8 bases; nucleotides not matched to a gene: 7. The CDR3 sequence is 11 residues long. The CDR3 nucleotides are TGCAGCGCCGACAGGGTTGGGGGCTACACCTTC. This sequence encodes CSADRVGGYTF.

V gene TRBV6-5 combines with J gene TRBJ1-2, with TRBD1 as a possible D gene (6 bases). V dropped 7 bases and J dropped 4 bases, with 13 bases sitting between them. The CDR3 is 13 residues long. Germline CDR1 is MNHEY and CDR2 is SVGAGI. CDR3: CASIGTDSYGYTF. The CDR3 nucleotides read TGTGCCAGCATCGGAACGGACAGCTATGGCTACACCTTC.

This chain joins TRBV19 and TRBJ1-4; D remains ambiguous. The CDR3 length is 13 residues. Germline CDR1 LNHDA, CDR2 SQIVND (reference sequence). V was pared by 8 bases and J by 4 bases, with 11 bases between. The CDR3 sequence is CASADRFNEKLFF. The CDR3 DNA reads as TGTGCCAGTGCGGATCGATTTAATGAAAAACTGTTTTTT.

The chain carries TRBV19 and TRBJ2-1; 10 positions agree with TRBD1. The V gene end was trimmed by 7 bases and the J gene end by 8 bases; junction bases not matched to a gene: 11. Germline V CDR1 and CDR2: LNHDA, SQIVND (reference sequence). There are 15 residues in the CDR3. The CDR3: CASTPRDRGRDEQFF. The CDR3 region has the DNA TGTGCCAGTACCCCCCGGGACAGGGGTCGGGATGAGCAGTTCTTC. The variable domain in full, with the rest retrieved from reference TRBV19 and TRBJ2-1, is DGGITQSPKYLFRKEGQNVTLSCEQNLNHDAMYWYRQDPGQGLRLIYYSQIVNDFQKGDIAEGYSVSREKKESFPLTVTSAQKNPTAFYLCASTPRDRGRDEQFFGPGTRLTVL.

This rearrangement joins TRBV5-1 to TRBJ2-3; 12 bases map to TRBD2. Germline CDR1 is SGHRS and CDR2 is YFSETQ. Losses at the gene ends were 4 bases for V and 8 bases for J; bases not matched to a gene: 11. The CDR3 spans 16 residues. The CDR3 nucleotides read TGCGCCAGCAGCAATAAAAGACTAGCGGGGGAGGTTACGCAGTATTTT. The encoded protein is CASSNKRLAGEVTQYF.

The chain employs TRBV5-6 and TRBJ1-1; 12 nucleotides match TRBD1. CDR3 length equals 16 residues. The ends lost 4 bases at V and 0 bases at J; junction bases unmatched: 4. Germline CDR1 and CDR2: SGHDT and YYEEEE. CDR3 loop: CASSPGTGGLNTEAFF. The CDR3 region has the DNA TGTGCCAGCAGCCCTGGGACAGGGGGCTTGAACACTGAAGCTTTCTTT. Complete variable domain (other parts from reference TRBV5-6 and TRBJ1-1): DAGVTQSPTHLIKTRGQQVTLRCSPKSGHDTVSWYQQALGQGPQFIFQYYEEEERQRGNFPDRFSGHQFPNYSSELNVNALLLGDSALYLCASSPGTGGLNTEAFFGQGTRLTVV.

J is TRBJ1-2 and V is TRBV28, with D perhaps TRBD1 (5 bases). In germline, CDR1 is MDHEN, CDR2 SYDVKM. This CDR3 is built from 16 residues. Trimming took 5 bases from V and 5 from J, leaving 21 bases between them. CDR3 sequence: CASSPTLGAGVYGYTF. In DNA, the CDR3 is TGTGCCAGCAGTCCTACCCTCGGGGCGGGAGTATATGGCTACACCTTC.

The chain joins TRBV7-9 to TRBJ1-2; D is unclear. The CDR3 consists of 11 residues. V was shortened by 5 bases and J by 5 bases, with 6 bases between the two germline ends. CDR1 is SEHNR and CDR2 is FQNEAQ in the germline V gene (reference sequence). The CDR3 bases are TGTGCCAGCAGCCGCCGGTATGGCTACACCTTC. Its translation is CASSRRYGYTF. The entire variable domain, with the rest obtained from reference TRBV7-9 and TRBJ1-2, is as follows: DTGVSQNPRHKITKRGQNVTFRCDPISEHNRLYWYRQTLGQGPEFLTYFQNEAQLEKSRLLSDRFSAERPKGSFSTLEIQRTEQGDSAMYLCASSRRYGYTFGSGTRLTVV.

The genes are TRBV10-3 and TRBJ1-5; TRBD1 might be the D (5 bases). The germline V gene encodes CDR1 ENHRY and CDR2 SYGVKD. CDR3 length equals 14 residues. V was clipped by 0 bases and J by 9 bases, with 12 bases between them. Here the CDR3 DNA reads TGTGCCATCAGTGAGTCGACTACGGGGGGGCCCCAGCATTTT. This sequence encodes CAISESTTGGPQHF.

V and J are TRBV11-2 and TRBJ1-2, with D possibly matching TRBD1 (5 bases). V dropped 0 bases and J dropped 3 bases, with 11 bases sitting between them. CDR1 and CDR2 (germline): SGHAT, FQNNGV. The CDR3 runs 15 residues. CDR3 sequence: CASSLDRVGHYGYTF. CDR3 sequence (DNA): TGTGCCAGCAGCTTAGATCGTGTGGGGCACTATGGCTACACCTTC.

This chain connects TRBV5-6 to TRBJ2-7; the match to TRBD2 covers 8 bases. Germline V gene data show CDR1 as SGHDT and CDR2 as YYEEEE. Unmatched junction bases numbered 5, after V lost 2 bases and J lost 1 base. CDR3 length: 15 amino acids. The CDR3 region is CASSFLGLGSYEQYF. The CDR3 DNA reads TGTGCCAGCAGCTTCTTGGGACTAGGGTCCTACGAGCAGTACTTC. Together with reference TRBV5-6 and TRBJ2-7, the CDR3 gives the full variable domain: DAGVTQSPTHLIKTRGQQVTLRCSPKSGHDTVSWYQQALGQGPQFIFQYYEEEERQRGNFPDRFSGHQFPNYSSELNVNALLLGDSALYLCASSFLGLGSYEQYFGPGTRLTVT.

The chain's CDR3 is CASSYSGPPPKYNEQFF. The CDR3 nucleotides are TGTGCCAGCAGTTACTCTGGGCCGCCCCCGAAGTACAATGAGCAGTTCTTC. The V and J genes are TRBV6-7 and TRBJ2-1, with unresolved D. TRBV6-7 is identified as an open reading frame with a role that is uncertain. V lost 0 bases and J 4 bases, leaving 16 bases between the germline ends. The CDR3 consists of 17 residues.

The chain links TRBV6-2 or TRBV6-3 to TRBJ2-3; D call uncertain. In germline, CDR1 is MNHEY, CDR2 SVGEGT. V lost 2 bases and J 6 bases, leaving 18 bases between the germline ends. The CDR3 contains 16 residues. The CDR3 loop is CASSYQLGDTRDTQYF. CDR3 nucleotides: TGTGCCAGCAGTTACCAACTGGGTGACACACGGGATACGCAGTATTTT.

J is TRBJ2-3 and V is TRBV11-1; D possibly corresponds to TRBD1 (6 bases). Trimming shortened V by 1 base and J by 1 base, and 9 bases separated the two germline ends. The CDR3 extends over 15 amino acids. From germline, CDR1 is SGHAT and CDR2 FQDESV (reference sequence). CDR3: CASSLEGGGTDTQYF. CDR3 nucleotides: TGTGCCAGCAGCTTAGAAGGGGGAGGCACAGATACGCAGTATTTT.

The chain uses TRBV7-9 and TRBJ1-1; perhaps TRBD1 as D (6 bases). The ends were cut back, 3 bases at V and 6 bases at J, with 20 bases in the middle. CDR3 length: 16 amino acids. CDR1 SEHNR and CDR2 FQNEAQ come from the germline V gene (reference sequence). As DNA, the CDR3 is TGTGCCAGCAGCTTTGTAACAGGGAGATTTAAGGCTGAAGCTTTCTTT. Translated, it gives CASSFVTGRFKAEAFF.

The chain recombines TRBV6-2 or TRBV6-3 with TRBJ2-2, with D possibly TRBD1 on 6 matching bases. In germline, CDR1 is MNHEY, CDR2 SVGEGT. Trimming took 3 bases from V and 2 from J, leaving 10 bases between them. This CDR3 is 15 amino acids long. CDR3 nucleotide sequence: TGTGCCAGCAGTTATGGACAGATTAACACCGGGGAGCTGTTTTTT. Translating gives CASSYGQINTGELFF.